Each of the 26 T cell receptor beta chains below was sequenced from the same sample in a study of shared T cell receptors in the human thymus. Assay used: immunoSEQ multiplex PCR; TCRdb lists only in-frame clones, some missing. This table holds some 760,000 clones, 80% to 90% found once. These sequences were also reported in another study, on human thymus T cells.

Sequencing used thymocytes. These TCRs come from a girl less than two years old with a congenital heart defect.

The V and J genes are TRBV2 and TRBJ2-5, with 10 nucleotides matching TRBD2. CDR1 SNHLY and CDR2 FYNNEI come from the germline V gene. The length of the CDR3 is 17 residues. V lost 6 bases to trimming and J lost 4 bases; unmatched junction nucleotides: 14. The CDR3 nucleotides are TGTGCCAGCAGGAACCAGCGGGGGGGCCTTTTGTCAGAGACCCAGTACTTC. Its protein product is CASRNQRGGLLSETQYF.

The genes are TRBV4-1 and TRBJ1-4; a weak D match, TRBD1 (6 bases). Germline-derived CDR1 and CDR2 are MGHRA and YSYEKL. The CDR3 is 15 amino acids. Trimming shortened V by 4 bases and J by 3 bases, and 12 bases separated the two germline ends. The CDR3, as DNA: TGCGCCAGCAGCCCGCCGAAGGGGGCTAATGAAAAACTGTTTTTT. Its protein is CASSPPKGANEKLFF.

V gene TRBV4-1 combines with J gene TRBJ2-3, with D unclear. V was pared by 0 bases and J by 3 bases, with 4 bases between. Germline CDR1 MGHRA, CDR2 YSYEKL. This CDR3 is built from 13 residues. The CDR3 spells CASSQERTDTQYF. DNA of the CDR3: TGCGCCAGCAGCCAAGAGCGGACAGATACGCAGTATTTT.

The chain has TRBV27 and TRBJ1-2, with D tentatively TRBD1 (5 bases). This CDR3 is built from 13 residues. V lost 4 bases, J lost 7 bases, and 13 bases lay in between. CDR1 is MNHEY, CDR2 SMNVEV, per germline (reference sequence). The CDR3 protein is CASSYAGESGYTF. As DNA, the CDR3 is TGTGCCAGCAGTTATGCGGGGGAGTCTGGCTACACCTTC.

The chain is built from TRBV30 and TRBJ1-6; tentative D call: TRBD1 (6 bases). V was cut by 8 bases and J by 11 bases, with 22 bases left in between. CDR1 GTSNPN and CDR2 SVGIG come from the germline V gene (reference sequence). The CDR3 loop spans 14 amino acids. The CDR3 DNA is TGTGCCGTCGAGGGGGTCGCGCCTACGACACCCCTCCACTTT. Amino acid sequence: CAVEGVAPTTPLHF.

This chain joins TRBV30 and TRBJ1-1, with D perhaps TRBD1 (5 bases). The germline V gene encodes CDR1 GTSNPN and CDR2 SVGIG (reference sequence). The CDR3 is made up of 17 amino acids. The CDR3 sequence: CAFEWALGDPRNTEAFF. CDR3 nucleotide sequence: TGTGCATTTGAATGGGCTTTAGGGGATCCCCGGAACACTGAAGCTTTCTTT. Filled out from reference TRBV30 and TRBJ1-1, the complete variable domain reads SQTIHQWPATLVQPVGSPLSLECTVEGTSNPNLYWYRQAAGRGLQLLFYSVGIGQISSEVPQNLSASRPQDRQFILSSKKLLLSDSGFYLCAFEWALGDPRNTEAFFGQGTRLTVV.

This sequence joins TRBV5-1 and TRBJ2-1; 10 bases are shared with TRBD2. Germline V gene lookup returns CDR1 SGHRS and CDR2 YFSETQ. The CDR3 sequence is 20 residues long. J gave up 2 bases and V 7 bases, and 21 bases lay outside the gene matches. As DNA, the CDR3 is TGCGCCAGCCGAATACGTAGGACGGAGCGGGGGGGCCTGGCCTACAATGAGCAGTTCTTC. Translation: CASRIRRTERGGLAYNEQFF.

V gene TRBV15 combines with J gene TRBJ1-1; 7 nucleotides agree with TRBD1. Germline CDR1 is LNHNV and CDR2 is YYDKDF (reference sequence). The V gene end was trimmed by 0 bases and the J gene end by 6 bases; junction bases not matched to a gene: 13. The CDR3 spans 17 residues. The CDR3 here is CATSRDGGGQVLAEAFF. CDR3 DNA sequence: TGTGCCACCAGCAGAGATGGGGGTGGACAGGTCCTGGCTGAAGCTTTCTTT.

This chain links TRBV6-1 with TRBJ2-3, with D tentatively TRBD1 (5 bases). The CDR3 is 14 amino acids. Deletions cut 6 bases from V and 4 bases from J, with 14 bases between. Germline V lookup: CDR1 MNHNS, CDR2 SASEGT. The CDR3 sequence is CASSGNPRADTQYF. The CDR3 DNA is TGTGCCAGCAGCGGAAACCCCAGGGCAGATACGCAGTATTTT.

CDR3 residues: CASSYRDPLPSGDSPLHF. The CDR3 DNA is TGTGCCAGCAGTTATAGGGACCCCCTCCCATCGGGAGATTCACCCCTCCACTTT. The rearrangement links TRBV27 to TRBJ1-6, with D possibly being TRBD1 (5 bases). The V end lost 4 bases, the J end lost 8 bases, and 24 bases lay between the germline ends. Germline loops: CDR1 MNHEY, CDR2 SMNVEV (reference sequence). The CDR3 consists of 18 residues.

This clone was seen once. The gene calls are TRBV9 and TRBJ2-1; weak D call: TRBD1 (6 bases). The CDR3 length is 16 residues. Germline loops: CDR1 SGDLS, CDR2 YYNGEE. Trimming took off 4 bases at V and 6 bases at J, with 20 bases between the two ends. CDR3 nucleotides: TGTGCCAGCAGCATCTACTCCGGGACACTCTTCAATGAGCAGTTCTTC. Its translation: CASSIYSGTLFNEQFF.

The gene calls are TRBV5-5 and TRBJ1-2; D may be TRBD1 (5 bases). Per the germline V gene, CDR1 is SGHKS and CDR2 is YYEKEE (reference sequence). Trimming cost V 4 bases and J 3 bases, with 13 bases left between them. The CDR3 spans 14 residues. This chain's CDR3 is CASSAAGKDYGYTF. CDR3 sequence (DNA): TGTGCCAGCAGCGCCGCAGGGAAGGACTATGGCTACACCTTC.

The gene calls are TRBV29-1 and TRBJ1-1, with 7 bases that match TRBD1. Germline CDR1 SQVTM, CDR2 ANQGSEA. Trimming removed 3 bases from V and 6 bases from J; junction bases left unmatched: 10. The CDR3 has 14 residues. The CDR3 bases are TGCAGCGTTGATGGAGGGGGCGCCGGCCCTGAAGCTTTCTTT. Its protein product is CSVDGGGAGPEAFF. The whole variable domain, filled in from reference TRBV29-1 and TRBJ1-1, reads SAVISQKPSRDICQRGTSLTIQCQVDSQVTMMFWYRQQPGQSLTLIATANQGSEATYESGFVIDKFPISRPNLTFSTLTVSNMSPEDSSIYLCSVDGGGAGPEAFFGQGTRLTVV.

This rearrangement joins TRBV14 to TRBJ2-5; 7 bases are a match to TRBD2. The tail of the sequence fits TRBJ2-7 better, so the J call may be wrong. From germline, CDR1 is SGHDN and CDR2 FVKESK. The CDR3 extends over 18 amino acids. The CDR3 nucleotides are TGTGCCAGCAGCCAACGGGGACTACCTCCCGGGGTCCCCTACGAGCAGTACTTC. Its protein product is CASSQRGLPPGVPYEQYF.

For this clone: A read error may produce the germline difference seen at one junction end. The sample holds other DNA sequences that translate to the same CDR3. The V gene is TRBV5-1, the J gene TRBJ1-6; no clear D. The CDR3 covers 13 residues. Looked up from germline, CDR1 is SGHRS and CDR2 is YFSETQ. The CDR3 here is CASSLNTNSPLHF. The DNA for the CDR3 is TGCGCCAGCAGCTTGAACACTAATTCCCCCCTCCACTTT.

This sequence joins TRBV5-5 and TRBJ1-2; perhaps TRBD1 as D (5 bases). This CDR3 has 15 residues. Trimming removed 2 bases at V and 2 bases at J, with 13 bases between. In germline, CDR1 is SGHKS, CDR2 YYEKEE (reference sequence). The CDR3 spells CASSFYADRNYGYTF. The CDR3 nucleotides are TGTGCCAGCAGCTTTTACGCCGACAGAAACTATGGCTACACCTTC.

The sample holds a few counts of this clone. This chain uses TRBV30 with TRBJ1-1; tentatively, D is TRBD1 (5 bases). CDR3 length: 12 residues. V was pared by 4 bases and J by 0 bases, with 6 bases between. The germline V gene has CDR1 GTSNPN and CDR2 SVGIG (reference sequence). The DNA for the CDR3 is TGTGCCTGGAACAGGTTGAACACTGAAGCTTTCTTT. As protein: CAWNRLNTEAFF. Looking up the rest from reference TRBV30 and TRBJ1-1 gives the full variable domain: SQTIHQWPATLVQPVGSPLSLECTVEGTSNPNLYWYRQAAGRGLQLLFYSVGIGQISSEVPQNLSASRPQDRQFILSSKKLLLSDSGFYLCAWNRLNTEAFFGQGTRLTVV.

This clone was seen a single time. The chain recombines TRBV5-6 with TRBJ1-1, with TRBD1 matching 7 bases. The germline gives CDR1 SGHDT, CDR2 YYEEEE. The CDR3 extends over 15 amino acids. Trimming cost V 4 bases and J 0 bases; bases outside gene matches: 6. The CDR3: CASSQRDRMNTEAFF. The CDR3 DNA is TGTGCCAGCAGCCAAAGGGACAGAATGAACACTGAAGCTTTCTTT.

V usage is TRBV6-1 and J usage is TRBJ2-1; D is undetermined. Germline CDR1 MNHNS, CDR2 SASEGT. The CDR3 loop spans 16 amino acids. The V gene lost 1 base and the J gene lost 6 bases, with 16 bases spanning the gap. In DNA form, the CDR3 reads TGTGCCAGCAGTGAAGTAGCTAATAGTCTACCCAATGAGCAGTTCTTC. It specifies CASSEVANSLPNEQFF.

The chain carries TRBV18 and TRBJ2-5; 11 nucleotides agree with TRBD1. V gave up 4 bases and J gave up 7 bases; unmatched junction bases: 14. The germline V gene encodes CDR1 KGHSH and CDR2 LQKENI. This CDR3 spans 17 amino acids. CDR3 coding DNA: TGTGCCAGCTCACTCCCCCATCCGGACAGGGGGCAGGGGACCCAGTACTTC. Translated, it gives CASSLPHPDRGQGTQYF.

The V and J genes are TRBV5-1 and TRBJ1-2, with 10 bases aligning to TRBD1. V gave up 2 bases and J gave up 2 bases; unmatched junction bases: 3. Germline lookup yields CDR1 SGHRS and CDR2 YFSETQ. The CDR3 is 15 residues long. CDR3 bases: TGCGCCAGCAGCTTCGGGACAGGGGCCAACTATGGCTACACCTTC. Encoded protein: CASSFGTGANYGYTF. Full variable domain (missing parts from reference TRBV5-1 and TRBJ1-2): KAGVTQTPRYLIKTRGQQVTLSCSPISGHRSVSWYQQTPGQGLQFLFEYFSETQRNKGNFPGRFSGRQFSNSRSEMNVSTLELGDSALYLCASSFGTGANYGYTFGSGTRLTVV.

The rearrangement uses TRBV19 and TRBJ2-1, with D maybe TRBD1 (6 bases). V gave up 6 bases and J gave up 7 bases, with 22 bases separating them. This CDR3 region has 16 residues. CDR1 and CDR2 (germline): LNHDA, SQIVND (reference sequence). CDR3 sequence reads: CASRRSGRGGPNEQFF. The DNA for the CDR3 is TGTGCCAGTAGGAGGTCCGGGCGTGGGGGCCCTAATGAGCAGTTCTTC.

Here the CDR3 reads CASSQSLDSLLYYGYTF. The CDR3 bases are TGCGCCAGCAGTCAATCACTGGACAGCCTTTTGTACTATGGCTACACCTTC. The chain uses TRBV4-1 and TRBJ1-2, with D possibly TRBD1 on 6 matching bases. CDR3 length: 17 residues. V was pared by 6 bases and J by 3 bases, with 23 bases between. Germline CDR1 reads MGHRA; CDR2 reads YSYEKL.

The chain joins TRBV27 to TRBJ1-5, with 9 bases fitting TRBD1. The trim removed 6 bases at V and 2 bases at J, leaving 5 bases unmatched. In germline, CDR1 is MNHEY, CDR2 SMNVEV (reference sequence). The CDR3 length is 15 residues. The CDR3 is CASREQGAGNQPQHF. The CDR3 nucleotides read TGTGCCAGCAGGGAACAGGGGGCTGGCAATCAGCCCCAGCATTTT.

The gene calls are TRBV2 and TRBJ2-5, with 12 bases fitting TRBD2. This CDR3 comprises 17 residues. Germline loops: CDR1 SNHLY, CDR2 FYNNEI. V was pared by 8 bases and J by 1 base, with 11 bases of the junction left unmatched. CDR3 residues: CASQKNPSGGAQETQYF. DNA of the CDR3: TGTGCCAGCCAGAAGAATCCTAGCGGGGGGGCCCAAGAGACCCAGTACTTC. Together with reference TRBV2 and TRBJ2-5, the CDR3 gives the full variable domain: EPEVTQTPSHQVTQMGQEVILRCVPISNHLYFYWYRQILGQKVEFLVSFYNNEISEKSEIFDDQFSVERPDGSNFTLKIRSTKLEDSAMYFCASQKNPSGGAQETQYFGPGTRLLVL.

The chain recombines TRBV9 with TRBJ1-1, with a possible D match to TRBD1 (5 bases). CDR3 length: 14 amino acids. The germline V gene encodes CDR1 SGDLS and CDR2 YYNGEE. V dropped 0 bases and J dropped 5 bases, with 11 bases sitting between them. The CDR3, as DNA: TGTGCCAGCAGCGTAGGGGGGGTGGATACTGAAGCTTTCTTT. It codes for CASSVGGVDTEAFF.